The clone carrying this TCR beta chain was counted ten times or more. This sample is part of a study of early T cells in non-severe SARS-CoV-2 infection. Looking at the study overall: Sequenced material consisted of bulk RNA (from unsorted whole blood), and chains were unpaired.

Molecules of cDNA were individually given unique molecular identifiers that were attached to them. TCRdb independently ran MiXCR on the 5' RACE reads; one entry per CDR3 protein. The table has around 88,000 distinct CDR3 sequences, 14% seen once. Germline V gene data show CDR1 as SGHAT and CDR2 as FQNNGV. V lost 2 bases and J 5 bases, leaving 7 bases between the germline ends. This CDR3 contains 12 residues. The receptor was isolated from an adult who was a healthcare worker with PCR-confirmed SARS-CoV-2 infection or an uninfected control (not recorded which). The chain couples TRBV11-2 to TRBJ2-7; no definite D call. Sequencing was done on a sample of whole blood. The CDR3 protein is CASSLSGHEQYF. The DNA for the CDR3 is TGTGCCAGCAGCTTATCCGGCCACGAGCAGTACTTC.